This T cell receptor (beta chain) derives from a study of post-analysis software for immune sequencing data. The germline CDR1 and CDR2 sequences are SGHKS and YYEKEE (reference sequence). The CDR3 is 15 residues long. V gave up 4 bases and J gave up 7 bases; unmatched junction bases: 6. Study-wide points: Compared with controls, patients showed significantly lower normalized Chao1 diversity. The study found TRBV5-6, TRBV5-1 and TRBV20-1 among five or six TRBV segments more frequent in patients than controls.

A note on this clonotype: Its antigen remains unidentified.

Unique molecular identifiers were carried by the TCR beta cDNA libraries. One entry per CDR3 protein results from TCRdb running MiXCR on the PCR reads. The sample lists 350,000 to 450,000 distinct CDR3 sequences, 39% occurring once. The sample taken for sequencing was blood. This rearrangement joins TRBV5-5 to TRBJ1-4; TRBD1 aligns across 11 bases. The receptor was isolated from a girl aged 2-10 years with multiple sclerosis. The CDR3 here is CASSKIGQGAEKLFF. The CDR3 nucleotides read TGTGCCAGCAGCAAAATCGGACAGGGGGCTGAAAAACTGTTTTTT.